Below, one TCR beta chain is given with its context. Profiling relied on immunoSEQ multiplex PCR, and the TCRdb table lists in-frame clones only, not all of them. The sample comprises several thousand clones, about 61% of which are singletons, and under 20% rests with the top ten. This specimen comes from a study of tissue T cells after allogeneic stem cell transplantation. This CDR3 comprises 13 residues. From germline, CDR1 is MDHEN and CDR2 SYDVKM. With 2 bases removed from V and 7 bases from J, the gap between germline ends came to 8 bases. Sequenced material: tissue from the jejunum, taken at autopsy. The J gene is TRBJ1-4, the V gene TRBV28; no definite D call. The receptor comes from a female donor at least 60 years old with lung cancer. CDR3: CASSLNGLEKLFF. CDR3 in DNA: TGTGCCAGCAGTTTAAACGGACTTGAAAAACTGTTTTTT.